Detailed here is one T cell receptor beta chain. Its antigen is undetermined. These data originate in a study of OX40 agonist ivuxolimab in advanced cancers. Study-level findings and limits: Some of the lowest clonal expansion was seen in partial responders at 0.1-3.0 mg/kg. Expanded clones were, on average, more numerous among CD8+ T cells than CD4+.

Trimming left V 4 bases short and J 6 bases short, with 6 bases between. The CDR3 runs 12 residues. CDR1 is MDHEN and CDR2 is SYDVKM in the germline V gene. Some clones are missing from TCRdb's copy, which holds only in-frame ones; the method was immunoSEQ multiplex PCR. The table lists about 81,000 clones, 80% to 90% of them singletons. This clonotype was obtained from an adult with an advanced solid tumor such as melanoma, head and neck, liver or kidney cancer. The specimen was CD4+ or CD8+ T cells sorted from blood, collected in a trial of the OX40 agonist ivuxolimab. The rearrangement joins TRBV28 to TRBJ2-2; D call uncertain. The CDR3 DNA reads as TGTGCCAGCAGTTATGGGTCCGGGGAGCTGTTTTTT. It yields the protein CASSYGSGELFF. The full variable domain, completed using reference TRBV28 and TRBJ2-2, is DVKVTQSSRYLVKRTGEKVFLECVQDMDHENMFWYRQDPGLGLRLIYFSYDVKMKEKGDIPEGYSVSREKKERFSLILESASTNQTSMYLCASSYGSGELFFGEGSRLTVL.